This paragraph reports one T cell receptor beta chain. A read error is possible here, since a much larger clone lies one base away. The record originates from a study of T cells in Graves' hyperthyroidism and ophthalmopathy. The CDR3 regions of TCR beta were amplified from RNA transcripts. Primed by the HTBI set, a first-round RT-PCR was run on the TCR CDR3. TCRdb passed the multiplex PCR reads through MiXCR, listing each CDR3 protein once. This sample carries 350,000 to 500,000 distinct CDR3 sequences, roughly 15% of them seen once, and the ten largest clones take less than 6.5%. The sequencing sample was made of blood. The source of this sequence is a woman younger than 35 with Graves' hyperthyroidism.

CDR3 bases: TGTGCCAGCAATTTATGGGGCAGGGCGTCCTACGAGCAGTACTTC. Translating gives CASNLWGRASYEQYF. The chain couples TRBV12-3 or TRBV12-4 to TRBJ2-7; the D gene is possibly TRBD1 (5 bases). There are 15 residues in the CDR3.